Listed below are T cell receptor beta chains from one sample, sequenced in a study of cytomegalovirus exposure and HLA in healthy donors. Assay used: immunoSEQ multiplex PCR; TCRdb lists only in-frame clones, some missing. The data hold around 70,000 clones, with less than 80% observed a single time. Sequencing was performed on PBMCs. These receptors all come from a middle-aged woman in good health and CMV-seropositive. Each CDR3 is given with its conserved first and last residue. D genes are given only for firm matches. Only some rows state a clone size, as once, few, many or a class for expanded clones.

abundance	d_gene	v_gene	j_gene	CDR3nt	CDR3aa
.	TRBD1	TRBV9	TRBJ1-6	TGTGCCAGCAACCCAGGGGGCTATAATTCACCCCTCCACTTT	CASNPGGYNSPLHF
few	.	TRBV2	TRBJ1-2	TGTGCCAGCAGTGAAAGCAGGCGACCCGACTATGGCTACACCTTC	CASSESRRPDYGYTF
.	TRBD1	TRBV19	TRBJ2-5	TGTGCCAGTAGTATAGTTTGGACAGGGCGGGCAGAGGAGACCCAGTACTTC	CASSIVWTGRAEETQYF
.	TRBD1	TRBV30	TRBJ2-7	TGTGCCTGGGGGACAGGGAATCACGAGCAGTACTTC	CAWGTGNHEQYF
.	.	TRBV6-1	TRBJ1-5	TGTGCCAGCCGGAGCGGCAACGATCAGCCCCAGCATTTT	CASRSGNDQPQHF
few	TRBD1	TRBV5-1	TRBJ1-1	TGCGCCAGCAGTCCCGGGACAGTGAACACTGAAGCTTTCTTT	CASSPGTVNTEAFF
.	.	TRBV19	TRBJ1-2	TGTGCCAGTAGTCCCTTTTTCGGAGGCTATGGCTACACCTTC	CASSPFFGGYGYTF
.	TRBD2	TRBV7-2	TRBJ2-5	TGTGCCAGCAGCTTAGGGTTAGCGGGGGCCCAAGAGACCCAGTACTTC	CASSLGLAGAQETQYF
.	TRBD1	TRBV4-2	TRBJ1-6	TGTGCCAGCAGCCAAGATCTCCCGGGACAGGGGACTTCACCCCTCCACTTT	CASSQDLPGQGTSPLHF
few	TRBD1	TRBV6-1	TRBJ1-1	TGTGCCAGCAGTGGGCTCTGGACAGGAAACACTGAAGCTTTCTTT	CASSGLWTGNTEAFF
.	TRBD1	TRBV27	TRBJ2-6	TGTGCCAGCAGTTCCCCAGGGGGTTCGTTGGAGGTTGGGGCCAACGTCCTGACTTTC	CASSSPGGSLEVGANVLTF
once	TRBD1	TRBV5-6	TRBJ1-6	TGTGCCAGCAGCCTTGAGGGGACAGGGGCTGCACCCCTCCACTTT	CASSLEGTGAAPLHF
.	TRBD2	TRBV29-1	TRBJ2-3	TGCAGCGTCCGGGGACTAGCGGGGGTAGATACGCAGTATTTT	CSVRGLAGVDTQYF
.	.	TRBV2	TRBJ2-6	TGTGCCAGCAGTGACAGGGCCGGGGCCAACGTCCTGACTTTC	CASSDRAGANVLTF
.	.	TRBV5-1	TRBJ2-7	TGCGCCAGCAGCTTGGAATCACAGGCTCTCGAGCAGTACTTC	CASSLESQALEQYF
.	.	TRBV5-1	TRBJ1-6	TGCGCCAGCAGCTTCGGACAGATGAATTCACCCCTCCACTTT	CASSFGQMNSPLHF
.	.	TRBV6-5	TRBJ1-2	TGTGCCAGCAGTTTAAACGGGAACTATGGCTACACCTTC	CASSLNGNYGYTF
.	.	TRBV18	TRBJ1-1	TGTGCCAGCTCACCAGGACAGCTTGAAGCTTTCTTT	CASSPGQLEAFF
.	TRBD2	TRBV2	TRBJ2-5	TGTGCCAGCAGTCCTTTAGCGGGAGCCCAAGAGACCCAGTACTTC	CASSPLAGAQETQYF
.	.	TRBV7-3	TRBJ1-1	TGTGCCAGCAGCCCGGGGGGGGGCCCTGAAGCTTTCTTT	CASSPGGGPEAFF
.	TRBD2	TRBV27	TRBJ2-5	TGTGCCAGCAGTTTAACTCAGCGGGGGGCCCAAGAGACCCAGTACTTC	CASSLTQRGAQETQYF
few	.	TRBV15	TRBJ1-5	TGTGCCACCAGCAAGGAGGGCAGGGTGGGGCCCCAGCATTTT	CATSKEGRVGPQHF
few	.	TRBV28	TRBJ2-7	TGTGCCAGCAGTAGAGACAGACAGAGTTCCGGGGAGCAGTACTTC	CASSRDRQSSGEQYF
few	TRBD1	TRBV5-1	TRBJ1-2	TGCGCCAGCAGCCCGGACAGGGGGAATGGCTACACCTTC	CASSPDRGNGYTF
.	TRBD1	TRBV29-1	TRBJ1-1	TGCAGCGTTGGGACAGGGTCTATTGAAGCTTTCTTT	CSVGTGSIEAFF
once	TRBD1	TRBV5-4	TRBJ2-1	TGTGCCAGCAGCGCCGACAGGGGAAGAGATGAGCAGTTCTTC	CASSADRGRDEQFF
once	TRBD1	TRBV5-1	TRBJ1-4	TGCGCCAGCAGCCGAGACAGGGGTTCCACTAATGAAAAACTGTTTTTT	CASSRDRGSTNEKLFF
few	.	TRBV9	TRBJ2-2	TGTGCCAGCAGCGTACGTACTAATACCGGGGAGCTGTTTTTT	CASSVRTNTGELFF
.	TRBD1	TRBV7-9	TRBJ2-7	TGTGCCAGCAGCCCGGGACAGACTTACGAGCAGTACTTC	CASSPGQTYEQYF
.	TRBD1	TRBV6-5	TRBJ2-7	TGTGCCAGCAGTGCTCCCGACAGGGGAAAGGACGAGCAGTACTTC	CASSAPDRGKDEQYF
.	TRBD1	TRBV11-3	TRBJ2-7	TGTGCCAGCAGCTTAGATACCAGGGGGTCACTAGACGAGCAGTACTTC	CASSLDTRGSLDEQYF
.	.	TRBV5-1	TRBJ1-2	TGCGCCAGCAGGCCGGGACAAGAGGACTATGGCTACACCTTC	CASRPGQEDYGYTF